This T cell receptor (beta chain) was recovered during a study of blood T cell repertoires in COVID-19 (dated by TCRdb to the early 2020s). At the level of the whole study: Samples from collaborators originated in the United States, Italy and Spain and spanned both the acute and convalescent phases of COVID-19. Subjects who had been exposed to COVID-19, were actively infected with it, or had recovered from it provided the deeply sampled blood TCRbeta repertoires that made up the dataset. The prospective study material was composed of cDNA or gDNA derived from T cells, B-cell-depleted T cells, or PBMCs. A de-identified subject ID, COVID-19 status, age in years and sex were almost always included in the sample metadata. Samples were obtained from the ongoing ImmuneRACE study (first 160 participants) and from over a thousand subjects provided by 6 global collaborators. HLA class I and class II types, where available, came from metadata supplied by the sample provider rather than from assay-based typing. The repertoires were released in a freely available public database intended as a resource for research on the immune response to SARS-CoV-2.

Collaborating institutions collected whole blood in K2EDTA tubes following their own protocols. For TCRbeta analysis, collaborator samples were shipped as frozen whole blood, as isolated PBMCs, or as DNA extracted from either sample type. In regard to this clone: What antigen it recognizes has not been identified. No much larger clonotype is one base removed from it; base qualities were not supplied. Other DNA sequences in the sample encode the same CDR3.

Study-level results and caveats: How much clinical and demographic metadata was included differed by source and by participant, and the metadata was provided uncurated.

TCRbeta CDR3 regions were amplified from genomic DNA by means of the immunoSEQ Assay, a bias-controlled multiplex PCR. The authors processed their data as follows. The number of nucleated cells in each sample was estimated by amplification of reference gene primers within the assay. To quantify the absolute abundance of each unique TCRbeta CDR3 rearrangement, sequence reads were collapsed and filtered. For each sample, productive Simpson clonality was calculated as the square root of Simpson's diversity index over productive rearrangements. TCRdb holds this immuneACCESS table with in-frame rearrangements only. Some clones are missing; in checked studies, unresolved V genes explain under half, and the rest has no known cause. The V and J calls and clone size come from that table; D and trimming were worked out from the DNA. Recorded for this sample are some 48,000 clones; 65% to 85% of them occurred a single time. Clones ranked in the top ten supply about 5.2% of the sample.

The germline ends are 8 bases apart after V is trimmed by 4 bases and J by 0 bases. The CDR3 goes from the cysteine to the phenylalanine over 15 residues. Here the CDR3 DNA is all that survives: 45 bases in frame from base 1. CDR1 and CDR2 are drawn from the germline V gene: SGHDT, YYEEEE. Sequencing was carried out using peripheral blood. This TCR was recovered from a human donor in a cohort sampled during active COVID-19. The V and J genes are TRBV5-6 and TRBJ1-6, with no confident D gene call. The CDR3 region: CASSPPGSYNSPLHF. Here is the DNA: TGTGCCAGCAGCCCCCCGGGCTCCTATAATTCACCCCTCCACTTT.